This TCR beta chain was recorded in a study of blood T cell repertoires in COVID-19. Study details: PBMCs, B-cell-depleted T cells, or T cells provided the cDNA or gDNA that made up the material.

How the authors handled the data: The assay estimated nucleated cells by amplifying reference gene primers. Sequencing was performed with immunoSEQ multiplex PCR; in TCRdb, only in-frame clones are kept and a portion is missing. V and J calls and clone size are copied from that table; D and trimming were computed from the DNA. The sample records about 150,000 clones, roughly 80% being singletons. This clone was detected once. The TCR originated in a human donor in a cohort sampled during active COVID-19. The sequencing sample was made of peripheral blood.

As DNA, the CDR3 is TGTGCCAGCAGCTTATATGGGACAGGGGTAACTGAAGCTTTCTTT. Protein product: CASSLYGTGVTEAFF. The V gene is TRBV7-9, the J gene TRBJ1-1, with TRBD1 matching 10 bases. Germline V gene lookup returns CDR1 SEHNR and CDR2 FQNEAQ (reference sequence). The CDR3 totals 15 residues. V lost 2 bases to trimming and J lost 5 bases; unmatched junction nucleotides: 5.